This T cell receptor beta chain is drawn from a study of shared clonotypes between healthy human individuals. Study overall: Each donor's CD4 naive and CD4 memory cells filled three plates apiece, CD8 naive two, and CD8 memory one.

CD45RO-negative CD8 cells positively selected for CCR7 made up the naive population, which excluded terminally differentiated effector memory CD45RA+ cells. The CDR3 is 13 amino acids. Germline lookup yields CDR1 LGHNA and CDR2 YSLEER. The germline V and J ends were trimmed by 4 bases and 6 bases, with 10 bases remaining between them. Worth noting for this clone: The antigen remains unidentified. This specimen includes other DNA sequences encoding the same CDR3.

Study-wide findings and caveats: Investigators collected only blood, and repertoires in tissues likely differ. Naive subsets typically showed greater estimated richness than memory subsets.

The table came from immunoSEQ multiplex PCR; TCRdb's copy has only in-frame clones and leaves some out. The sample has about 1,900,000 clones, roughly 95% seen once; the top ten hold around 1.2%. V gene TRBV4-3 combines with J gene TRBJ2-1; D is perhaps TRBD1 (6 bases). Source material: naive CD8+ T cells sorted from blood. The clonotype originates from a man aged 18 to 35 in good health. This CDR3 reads CASSLTQGNEQFF. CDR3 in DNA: TGCGCCAGCAGCCTTACACAGGGCAATGAGCAGTTCTTC.